Sequencing of this T cell receptor beta chain was carried out in a study of blood T cell repertoires in COVID-19. Turning to the study itself: T cells, B-cell-depleted T cells, or PBMCs provided the cDNA or gDNA that served as material.

Methods used by the authors: From reference gene primer amplification, estimates of nucleated cell counts were derived. Measured with immunoSEQ multiplex PCR; TCRdb has only the in-frame clones, and not every one. The V and J calls and clone size are taken from that table; D and trimming were inferred from the DNA. This sample has 200,000 to 300,000 clones, with about 68% found just once. CDR1 and CDR2 (germline): SGHRS, YFSETQ. Trimming pared 2 bases from V and 7 bases from J, leaving 10 bases between. This CDR3 has 13 amino acids. The origin of this receptor is a woman aged 80 or over with acute or convalescent COVID-19. The sequencing input was peripheral blood. The chain carries TRBV5-1 and TRBJ1-5, with D possibly matching TRBD1 (6 bases). CDR3 loop: CASSLSGDQPQHF. For the CDR3, the DNA is TGCGCCAGCAGCTTATCAGGGGACCAGCCCCAGCATTTT.